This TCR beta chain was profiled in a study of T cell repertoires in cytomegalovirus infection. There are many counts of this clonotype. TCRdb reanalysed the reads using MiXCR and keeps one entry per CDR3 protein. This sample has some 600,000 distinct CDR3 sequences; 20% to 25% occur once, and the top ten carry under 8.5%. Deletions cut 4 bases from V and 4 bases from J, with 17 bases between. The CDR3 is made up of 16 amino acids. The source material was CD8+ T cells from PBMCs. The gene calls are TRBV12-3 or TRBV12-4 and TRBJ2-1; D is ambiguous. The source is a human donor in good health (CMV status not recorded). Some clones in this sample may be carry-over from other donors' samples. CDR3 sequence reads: CASSSSGVINYNEQFF. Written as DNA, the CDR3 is TGTGCCAGCAGTTCCTCAGGAGTAATTAATTACAATGAGCAGTTCTTC.